Shown below are 5 T cell receptor beta chains from a single sample sequenced in a study of T cell responses to AZD1222 COVID-19 vaccine (dated by TCRdb to the early 2020s). Libraries were constructed by the immunoSEQ multiplex PCR assay. What TCRdb holds here is the immuneACCESS table cut down to in-frame rearrangements. Part of the clones is not present; checked against another copy, under half of the missing clones reflect an unresolved V gene, and the others are unexplained. This sample has about 150,000 clones in its table, and roughly 90% of those were observed once. Of the sample, roughly 1.2% is held by the ten largest clones. The time point label of this sample denotes: about 28 days (+/-7) after the second vaccine dose. Material: peripheral blood, obtained 28 days after the second AZD1222 dose. The receptors stem from an adult who received the AZD1222 COVID-19 vaccine.

The J gene is TRBJ2-7, the V gene TRBV27; TRBD2 agrees at 11 bases. Germline V gene sequence: CDR1 MNHEY, CDR2 SMNVEV (reference sequence). V lost 5 bases to trimming and J lost 4 bases; unmatched junction nucleotides: 4. CDR3 size: 14 residues. The chain's CDR3 is CASSALAGVYEQYF. The DNA of the CDR3 is TGTGCCAGCAGTGCACTAGCGGGAGTTTACGAGCAGTACTTC.

The rearrangement uses TRBV2 and TRBJ1-3; D gene ambiguous. Germline lookup yields CDR1 SNHLY and CDR2 FYNNEI. V lost 6 bases and J 0 bases, leaving 21 bases between the germline ends. The CDR3 loop spans 18 amino acids. Here the CDR3 reads CASSSTVGHLTSGNTIYF. CDR3 nucleotides: TGTGCCAGCAGCTCGACCGTAGGGCACTTGACCTCTGGAAACACCATATATTTT. The full variable domain, its missing parts supplied by reference TRBV2 and TRBJ1-3, is EPEVTQTPSHQVTQMGQEVILRCVPISNHLYFYWYRQILGQKVEFLVSFYNNEISEKSEIFDDQFSVERPDGSNFTLKIRSTKLEDSAMYFCASSSTVGHLTSGNTIYFGEGSWLTVV.

The CDR3: CAIRMGLAGDNEQFF. The CDR3 region has the DNA TGTGCCATCAGGATGGGACTAGCGGGGGACAATGAGCAGTTCTTC. The V gene is TRBV10-3, the J gene TRBJ2-1; 14 bases fit TRBD2. Germline V gene sequence: CDR1 ENHRY, CDR2 SYGVKD. The CDR3 has 15 residues. J gave up 5 bases and V 6 bases, and 3 bases lay outside the gene matches.

This clone was counted a few times. The J gene is TRBJ2-7, the V gene TRBV3-1 (or the pseudogene TRBV3-2); TRBD1 is a possible D gene (6 bases). The V and J ends lost 3 bases and 2 bases respectively, with 8 bases between them. The CDR3 sequence is 13 residues long. The germline gives CDR1 LGHDT, CDR2 YNNKEL (reference sequence). CDR3 residues: CASSQGTTYEQYF. The CDR3 nucleotides read TGTGCCAGCAGCCAGGGGACAACCTACGAGCAGTACTTC.

In this sample, this clone turned up once. V and J are TRBV28 and TRBJ2-7, with 11 positions matching TRBD2. Germline V gene sequence: CDR1 MDHEN, CDR2 SYDVKM. There are 16 residues in the CDR3. The ends lost 10 bases at V and 4 bases at J; junction bases unmatched: 15. The DNA for the CDR3 is TGTGCCACCGCTACTTTCATGGGACTAGCGGTGTACGAGCAGTACTTC. Translation: CATATFMGLAVYEQYF.